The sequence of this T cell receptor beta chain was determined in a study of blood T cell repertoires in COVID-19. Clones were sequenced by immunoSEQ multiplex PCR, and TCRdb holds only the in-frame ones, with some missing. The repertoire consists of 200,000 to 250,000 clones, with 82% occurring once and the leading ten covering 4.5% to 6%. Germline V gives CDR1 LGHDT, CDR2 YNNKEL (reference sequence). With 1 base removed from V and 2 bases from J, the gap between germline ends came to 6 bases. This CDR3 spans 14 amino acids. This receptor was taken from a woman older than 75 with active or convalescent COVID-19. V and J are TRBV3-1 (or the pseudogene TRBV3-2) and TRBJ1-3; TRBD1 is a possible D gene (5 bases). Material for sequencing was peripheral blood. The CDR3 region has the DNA TGTGCCAGCAGCCAAGCGGGGGCTGGAAACACCATATATTTT. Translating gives CASSQAGAGNTIYF.